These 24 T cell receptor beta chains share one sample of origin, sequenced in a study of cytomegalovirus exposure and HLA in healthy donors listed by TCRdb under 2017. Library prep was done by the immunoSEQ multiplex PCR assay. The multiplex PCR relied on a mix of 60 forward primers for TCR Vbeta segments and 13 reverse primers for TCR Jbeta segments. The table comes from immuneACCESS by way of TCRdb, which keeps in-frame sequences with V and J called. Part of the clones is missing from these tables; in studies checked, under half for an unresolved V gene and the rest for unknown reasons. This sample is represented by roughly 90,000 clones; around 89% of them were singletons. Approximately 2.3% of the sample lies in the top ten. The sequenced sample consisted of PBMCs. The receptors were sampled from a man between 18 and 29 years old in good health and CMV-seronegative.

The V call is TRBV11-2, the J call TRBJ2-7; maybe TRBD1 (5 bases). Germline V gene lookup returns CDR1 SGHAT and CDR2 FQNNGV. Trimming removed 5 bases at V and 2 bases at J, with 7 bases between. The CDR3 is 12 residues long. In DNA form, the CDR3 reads TGTGCCAGCAGCCGGACACCCTACGAGCAGTACTTC. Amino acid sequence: CASSRTPYEQYF.

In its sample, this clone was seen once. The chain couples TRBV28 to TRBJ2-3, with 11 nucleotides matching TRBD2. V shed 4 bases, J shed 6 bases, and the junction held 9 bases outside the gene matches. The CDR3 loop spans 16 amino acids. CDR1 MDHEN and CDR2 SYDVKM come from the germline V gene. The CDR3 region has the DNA TGTGCCAGCAGTTCTAGCGGGAGGTCCGAGGGGGATACGCAGTATTTT. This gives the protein CASSSSGRSEGDTQYF. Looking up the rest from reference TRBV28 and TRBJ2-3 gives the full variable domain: DVKVTQSSRYLVKRTGEKVFLECVQDMDHENMFWYRQDPGLGLRLIYFSYDVKMKEKGDIPEGYSVSREKKERFSLILESASTNQTSMYLCASSSSGRSEGDTQYFGPGTRLTVL.

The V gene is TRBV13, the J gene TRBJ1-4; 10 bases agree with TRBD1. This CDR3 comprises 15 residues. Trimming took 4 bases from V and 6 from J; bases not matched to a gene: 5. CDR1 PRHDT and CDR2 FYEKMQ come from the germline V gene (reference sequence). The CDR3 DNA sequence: TGTGCCAGCAGCTCCCGGGACAGGGGTGATGAAAAACTGTTTTTT. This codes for CASSSRDRGDEKLFF.

The CDR3 region is CASSYGTSGETQYF. CDR3 DNA sequence: TGTGCCAGCAGTTACGGGACTAGCGGTGAGACCCAGTACTTC. This sequence joins TRBV6-6 and TRBJ2-5; 11 bases fit TRBD2. The CDR3 is 14 residues long. The V segment lost 2 bases and the J segment 5 bases; nucleotides outside the gene matches: 1. Germline CDR1 is MNHNY and CDR2 is SVGAGI (reference sequence).

The CDR3 loop reads CASSLGQTVNTEAFF. The CDR3 DNA sequence: TGTGCCAGCAGCTTGGGACAGACCGTGAACACTGAAGCTTTCTTT. The V call is TRBV7-9, the J call TRBJ1-1, with 7 nucleotides matching TRBD1. The CDR3 sequence is 15 residues long. Losses at the gene ends were 3 bases for V and 0 bases for J; bases not matched to a gene: 4. From germline, CDR1 is SEHNR and CDR2 FQNEAQ (reference sequence).

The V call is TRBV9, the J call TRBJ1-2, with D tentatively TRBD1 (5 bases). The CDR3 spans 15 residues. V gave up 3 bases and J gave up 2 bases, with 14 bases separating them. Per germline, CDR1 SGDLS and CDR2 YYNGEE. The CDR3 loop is CASSGTGKPNYGYTF. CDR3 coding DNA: TGTGCCAGCAGCGGCACAGGAAAACCAAACTATGGCTACACCTTC.

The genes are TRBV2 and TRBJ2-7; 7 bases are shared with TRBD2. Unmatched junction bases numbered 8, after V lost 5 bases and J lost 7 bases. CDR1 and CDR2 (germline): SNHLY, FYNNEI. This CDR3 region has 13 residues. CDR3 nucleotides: TGTGCCAGCAGTCCTTGGGAGGGGCGGGAGCAGTACTTC. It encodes CASSPWEGREQYF.

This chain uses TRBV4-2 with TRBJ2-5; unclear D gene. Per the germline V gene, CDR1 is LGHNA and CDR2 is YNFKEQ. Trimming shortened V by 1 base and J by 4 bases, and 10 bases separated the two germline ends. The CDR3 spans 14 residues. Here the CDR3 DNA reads TGTGCCAGCAGCCAAGGGCTCGGCGGAGAGACCCAGTACTTC. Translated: CASSQGLGGETQYF.

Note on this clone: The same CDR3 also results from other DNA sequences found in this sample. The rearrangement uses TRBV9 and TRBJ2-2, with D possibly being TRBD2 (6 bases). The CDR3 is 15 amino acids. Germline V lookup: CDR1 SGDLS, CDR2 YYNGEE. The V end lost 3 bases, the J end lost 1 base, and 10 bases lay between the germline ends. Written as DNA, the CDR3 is TGTGCCAGCAGCGCGGGGACTGTGAACACCGGGGAGCTGTTTTTT. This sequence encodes CASSAGTVNTGELFF.

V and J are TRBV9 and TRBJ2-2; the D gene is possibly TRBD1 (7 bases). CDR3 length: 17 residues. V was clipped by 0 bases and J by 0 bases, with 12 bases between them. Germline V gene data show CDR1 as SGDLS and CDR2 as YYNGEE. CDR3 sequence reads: CASSVGGGGANTGELFF. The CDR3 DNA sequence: TGTGCCAGCAGCGTAGGAGGAGGGGGCGCGAACACCGGGGAGCTGTTTTTT.

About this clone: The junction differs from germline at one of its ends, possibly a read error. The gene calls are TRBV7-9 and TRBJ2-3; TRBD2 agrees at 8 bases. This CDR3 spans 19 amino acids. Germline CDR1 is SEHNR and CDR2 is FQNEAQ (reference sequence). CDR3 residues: CSSSPPGTSLPRRTDTQYF. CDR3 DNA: TGTTCCAGCAGCCCACCCGGGACTAGTCTCCCCCGGCGGACAGATACGCAGTATTTT.

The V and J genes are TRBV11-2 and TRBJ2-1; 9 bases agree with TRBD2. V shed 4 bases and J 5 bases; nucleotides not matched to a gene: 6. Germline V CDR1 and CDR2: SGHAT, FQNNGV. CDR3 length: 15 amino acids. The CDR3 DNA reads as TGTGCCAGCAGCTCCCGACTAGCGGAGGACAATGAGCAGTTCTTC. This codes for CASSSRLAEDNEQFF.

The CDR3, as DNA: TGTGCCACCAACACCGGGAGACACAATGAGCAGTTCTTC. This translates into CATNTGRHNEQFF. The chain recombines TRBV6-1 with TRBJ2-1, with TRBD2 as a possible D gene (6 bases). With 10 bases removed from V and 5 bases from J, the gap between germline ends came to 15 bases. Looked up from germline, CDR1 is MNHNS and CDR2 is SASEGT. The CDR3 has 13 residues.

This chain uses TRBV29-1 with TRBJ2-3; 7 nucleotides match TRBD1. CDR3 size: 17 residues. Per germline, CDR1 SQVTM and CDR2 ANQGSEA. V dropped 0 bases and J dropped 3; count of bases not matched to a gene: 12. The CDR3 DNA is TGCAGCGTTGAAGATCCCGGGTTACAGGGGTGGACAGATACGCAGTATTTT. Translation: CSVEDPGLQGWTDTQYF.

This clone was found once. The CDR3 sequence is CASRDRSVNTEAFF. CDR3 DNA: TGTGCCAGCAGGGACAGATCAGTGAACACTGAAGCTTTCTTT. The chain is built from TRBV27 and TRBJ1-1; TRBD1 is a possible D gene (6 bases). From germline, CDR1 is MNHEY and CDR2 SMNVEV (reference sequence). The length of the CDR3 is 14 residues. Trimming took 6 bases from V and 0 from J, leaving 11 bases between them.

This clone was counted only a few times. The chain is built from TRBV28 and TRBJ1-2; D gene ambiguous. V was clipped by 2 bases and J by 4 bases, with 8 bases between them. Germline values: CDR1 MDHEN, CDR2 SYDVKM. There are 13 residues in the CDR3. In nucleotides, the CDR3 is TGTGCCAGCAGTTTAATGATCAGCTATGGCTACACCTTC. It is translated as CASSLMISYGYTF.

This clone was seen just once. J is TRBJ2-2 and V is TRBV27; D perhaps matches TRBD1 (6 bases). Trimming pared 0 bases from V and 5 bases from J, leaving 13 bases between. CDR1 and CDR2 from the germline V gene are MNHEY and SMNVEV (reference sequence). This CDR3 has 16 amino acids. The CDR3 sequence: CASSLSKQGWTGELFF. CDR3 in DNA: TGTGCCAGCAGTTTATCCAAACAGGGATGGACCGGGGAGCTGTTTTTT.

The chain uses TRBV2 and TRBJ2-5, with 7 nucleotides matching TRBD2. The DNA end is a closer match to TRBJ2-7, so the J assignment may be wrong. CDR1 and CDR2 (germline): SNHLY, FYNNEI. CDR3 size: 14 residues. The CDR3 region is CASSEGGSSYEQYF. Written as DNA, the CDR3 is TGTGCCAGCAGTGAAGGCGGGAGTTCCTACGAGCAGTACTTC.

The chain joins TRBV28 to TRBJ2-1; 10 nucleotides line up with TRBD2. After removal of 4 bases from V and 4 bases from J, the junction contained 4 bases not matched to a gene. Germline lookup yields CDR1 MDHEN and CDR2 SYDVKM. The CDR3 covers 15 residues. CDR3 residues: CASSSGLALYNEQFF. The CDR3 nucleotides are TGTGCCAGCAGTTCGGGACTAGCGCTATACAATGAGCAGTTCTTC.

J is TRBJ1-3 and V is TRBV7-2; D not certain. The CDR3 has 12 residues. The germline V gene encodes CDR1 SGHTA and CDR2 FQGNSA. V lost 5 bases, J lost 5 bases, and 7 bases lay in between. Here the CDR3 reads CASSLGRNTIYF. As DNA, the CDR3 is TGTGCCAGCAGCCTAGGGCGAAACACCATATATTTT.

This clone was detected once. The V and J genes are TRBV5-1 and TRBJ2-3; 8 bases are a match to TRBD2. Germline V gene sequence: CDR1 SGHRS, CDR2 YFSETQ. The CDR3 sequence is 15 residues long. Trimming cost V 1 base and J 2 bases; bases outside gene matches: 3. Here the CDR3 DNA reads TGCGCCAGCAGCTTGAGACTAGCGAACACAGATACGCAGTATTTT. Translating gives CASSLRLANTDTQYF. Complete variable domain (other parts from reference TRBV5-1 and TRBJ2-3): KAGVTQTPRYLIKTRGQQVTLSCSPISGHRSVSWYQQTPGQGLQFLFEYFSETQRNKGNFPGRFSGRQFSNSRSEMNVSTLELGDSALYLCASSLRLANTDTQYFGPGTRLTVL.

CDR3 in amino acids: CASSLWTDSQEYTGYNEQFF. The CDR3 nucleotides are TGCGCCAGCAGCTTGTGGACAGATAGTCAGGAGTATACGGGATACAATGAGCAGTTCTTC. The chain joins TRBV5-1 to TRBJ2-1; TRBD1 is a possible D gene (6 bases). Germline V gene data show CDR1 as SGHRS and CDR2 as YFSETQ. Trimming stripped 1 base from V and 4 bases from J, with 27 bases between. There are 20 residues in the CDR3.

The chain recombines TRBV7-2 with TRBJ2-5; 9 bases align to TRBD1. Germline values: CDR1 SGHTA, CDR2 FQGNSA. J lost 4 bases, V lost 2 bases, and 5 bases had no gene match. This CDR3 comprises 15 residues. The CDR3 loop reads CASSLLGQGVETQYF. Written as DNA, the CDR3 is TGTGCCAGCAGCTTACTGGGACAGGGCGTAGAGACCCAGTACTTC.

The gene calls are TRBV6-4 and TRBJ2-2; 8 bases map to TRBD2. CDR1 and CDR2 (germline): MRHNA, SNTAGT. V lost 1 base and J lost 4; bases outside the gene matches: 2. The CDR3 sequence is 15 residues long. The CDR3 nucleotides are TGTGCCAGCAGTGACTTGGCGGGAGGCACCGGGGAGCTGTTTTTT. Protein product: CASSDLAGGTGELFF.